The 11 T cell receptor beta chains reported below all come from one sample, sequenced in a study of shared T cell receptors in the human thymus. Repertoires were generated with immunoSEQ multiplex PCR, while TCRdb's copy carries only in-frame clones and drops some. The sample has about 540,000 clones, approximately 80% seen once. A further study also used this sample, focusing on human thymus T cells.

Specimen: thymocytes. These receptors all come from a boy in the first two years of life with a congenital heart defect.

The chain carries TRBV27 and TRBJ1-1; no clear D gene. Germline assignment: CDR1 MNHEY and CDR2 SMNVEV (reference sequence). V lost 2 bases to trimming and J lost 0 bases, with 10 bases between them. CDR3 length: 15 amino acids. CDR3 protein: CASSLSRVMNTEAFF. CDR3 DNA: TGTGCCAGCAGTTTAAGCCGAGTCATGAACACTGAAGCTTTCTTT.

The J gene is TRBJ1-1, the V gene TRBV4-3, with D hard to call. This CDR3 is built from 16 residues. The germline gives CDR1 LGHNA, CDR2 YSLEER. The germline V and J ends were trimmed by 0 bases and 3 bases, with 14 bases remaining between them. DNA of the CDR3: TGCGCCAGCAGCCAAGATAGTCCCCAACGGGACACTGAAGCTTTCTTT. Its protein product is CASSQDSPQRDTEAFF.

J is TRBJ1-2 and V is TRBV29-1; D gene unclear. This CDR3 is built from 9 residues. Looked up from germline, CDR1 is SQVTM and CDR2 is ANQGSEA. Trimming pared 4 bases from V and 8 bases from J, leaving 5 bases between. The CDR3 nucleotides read TGCAGCGTTGGAGGGGGCTACACCTTC. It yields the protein CSVGGGYTF.

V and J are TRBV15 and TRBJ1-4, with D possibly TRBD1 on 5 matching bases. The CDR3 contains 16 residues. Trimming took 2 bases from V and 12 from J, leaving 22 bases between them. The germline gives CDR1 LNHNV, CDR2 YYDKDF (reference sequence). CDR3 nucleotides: TGTGCCACCAGCAGACATCGAAGGGGCCTCCCGACGGAACTGTTTTTT. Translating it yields CATSRHRRGLPTELFF.

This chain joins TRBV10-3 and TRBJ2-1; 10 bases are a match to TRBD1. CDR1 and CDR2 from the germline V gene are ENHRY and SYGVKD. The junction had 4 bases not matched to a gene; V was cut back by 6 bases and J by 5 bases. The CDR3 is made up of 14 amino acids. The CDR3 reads CAISRGQGDNEQFF. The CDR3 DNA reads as TGTGCCATCAGCCGAGGACAGGGGGACAATGAGCAGTTCTTC.

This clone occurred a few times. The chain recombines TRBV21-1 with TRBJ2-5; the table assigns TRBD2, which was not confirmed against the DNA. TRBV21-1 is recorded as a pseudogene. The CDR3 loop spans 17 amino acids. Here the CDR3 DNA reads TGTGCCAGCAGCAAAGCACCACTAGACATCCCCCAAGAGACCCAGTACTTC. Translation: CASSKAPLDIPQETQYF.

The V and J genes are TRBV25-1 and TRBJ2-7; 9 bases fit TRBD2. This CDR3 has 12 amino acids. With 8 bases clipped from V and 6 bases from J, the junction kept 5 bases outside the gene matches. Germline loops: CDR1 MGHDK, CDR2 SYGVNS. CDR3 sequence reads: CASRGRGGEQYF. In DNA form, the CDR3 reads TGTGCCAGCCGCGGGAGGGGGGGCGAGCAGTACTTC.

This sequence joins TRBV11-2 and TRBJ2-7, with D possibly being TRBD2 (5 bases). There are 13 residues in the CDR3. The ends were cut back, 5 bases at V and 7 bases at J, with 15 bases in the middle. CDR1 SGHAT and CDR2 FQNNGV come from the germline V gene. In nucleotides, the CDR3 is TGTGCCAGCAGCCCGGCCGGGATCCGGGAGCAGTACTTC. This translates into CASSPAGIREQYF.

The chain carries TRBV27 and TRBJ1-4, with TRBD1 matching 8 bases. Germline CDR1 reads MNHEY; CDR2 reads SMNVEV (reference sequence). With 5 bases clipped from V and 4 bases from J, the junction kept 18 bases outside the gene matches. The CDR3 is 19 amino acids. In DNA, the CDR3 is TGTGCCAGCAGTAAACTCGCTCCGCCTTACAGGGGGGATAATGAAAAACTGTTTTTT. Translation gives CASSKLAPPYRGDNEKLFF.

The CDR3 sequence: CASSQGFGQAKNIQYF. For the CDR3, the DNA is TGCGCCAGCAGCCAAGGCTTTGGACAGGCCAAAAACATTCAGTACTTC. V and J are TRBV4-3 and TRBJ2-4; tentative D call: TRBD1 (6 bases). This CDR3 is built from 16 residues. Germline CDR1 LGHNA, CDR2 YSLEER. The V end was cut by 1 base, the J end by 1 base, with 11 bases between.

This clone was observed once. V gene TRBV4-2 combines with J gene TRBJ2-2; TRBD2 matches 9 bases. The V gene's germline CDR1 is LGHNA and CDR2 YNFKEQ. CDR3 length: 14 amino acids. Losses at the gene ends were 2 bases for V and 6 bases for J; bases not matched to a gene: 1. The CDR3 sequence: CASSQRLAAGELFF. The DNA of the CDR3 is TGTGCCAGCAGCCAACGACTAGCGGCCGGGGAGCTGTTTTTT.